This passage covers 15 T cell receptor beta chains from one sample sequenced in a study of blood T cell repertoires in COVID-19 (dated by TCRdb to the early 2020s). The receptor library was made with the immunoSEQ multiplex PCR assay. This is the immuneACCESS table as TCRdb keeps it, with only in-frame sequences that have V and J called. A part of the clones is gone; compared with another copy, unresolved V genes explain less than half, and the rest is unexplained. Present in this sample are a few hundred thousand clones, 85% to 90% of which were seen just once. Around 0.92% of the sample lies in the top ten. Sequencing was performed on peripheral blood. The source is a man younger than 35 with COVID-19, enrolled during active disease.

V usage is TRBV9 and J usage is TRBJ2-2; 7 bases map to TRBD2. The CDR3 spans 16 residues. CDR1 is SGDLS and CDR2 is YYNGEE in the germline V gene. J gave up 1 base and V 0 bases, and 3 bases lay outside the gene matches. Here the CDR3 DNA reads TGTGCCAGCAGCGTAGTGGCTAGCGGGAACACCGGGGAGCTGTTTTTT. Its translation is CASSVVASGNTGELFF.

There are a few counts of this clone. This sample also contains other DNA sequences that code for the same CDR3. The chain carries TRBV6-1 and TRBJ2-7; 8 bases match TRBD1. The germline V gene has CDR1 MNHNS and CDR2 SASEGT. This CDR3 is built from 14 residues. The V segment lost 3 bases and the J segment 2 bases; nucleotides outside the gene matches: 3. The CDR3 reads CASSEGTGTYEQYF. The CDR3 region has the DNA TGTGCCAGCAGTGAGGGGACAGGTACCTACGAGCAGTACTTC.

V and J are TRBV27 and TRBJ2-2, with a possible D match to TRBD2 (7 bases). This CDR3 has 14 residues. The V end was cut by 8 bases, the J end by 4 bases, with 14 bases between. Germline assignment: CDR1 MNHEY and CDR2 SMNVEV (reference sequence). The CDR3 region is CASGRGHSTGELFF. DNA of the CDR3: TGTGCCAGCGGGCGGGGGCACAGCACCGGGGAGCTGTTTTTT.

The chain joins TRBV3-1 (or the pseudogene TRBV3-2) to TRBJ2-1; the D gene is possibly TRBD2 (5 bases). This CDR3 contains 15 residues. Trimming removed 0 bases from V and 3 bases from J, with 9 bases in between. Germline loops: CDR1 LGHDT, CDR2 YNNKEL (reference sequence). The CDR3 is CASSQETAVYNEQFF. The CDR3 coding sequence is TGTGCCAGCAGCCAAGAAACAGCGGTCTACAATGAGCAGTTCTTC.

The J gene is TRBJ2-5, the V gene TRBV5-1; D gene uncertain. V lost 1 base and J lost 5, with 9 bases in between. The CDR3 covers 13 residues. Germline loops: CDR1 SGHRS, CDR2 YFSETQ. The CDR3 DNA reads as TGCGCCAGCAGCTTGTTTGGGCCGGAGACCCAGTACTTC. It yields the protein CASSLFGPETQYF. The whole variable domain, filled in from reference TRBV5-1 and TRBJ2-5, reads KAGVTQTPRYLIKTRGQQVTLSCSPISGHRSVSWYQQTPGQGLQFLFEYFSETQRNKGNFPGRFSGRQFSNSRSEMNVSTLELGDSALYLCASSLFGPETQYFGPGTRLLVL.

This chain connects TRBV4-1 to TRBJ2-5; maybe TRBD2 (5 bases). The CDR3 covers 14 residues. Trimming shortened V by 4 bases and J by 2 bases, and 11 bases separated the two germline ends. CDR1 and CDR2 from the germline V gene are MGHRA and YSYEKL. The CDR3 region has the DNA TGCGCCAGCAGCCCTGGACTGATTCAAGAGACCCAGTACTTC. This encodes CASSPGLIQETQYF.

V is TRBV19 and J is TRBJ2-5; perhaps TRBD2 as D (6 bases). V gave up 4 bases and J gave up 1 base, with 10 bases separating them. The CDR3 sequence is 14 residues long. Germline CDR1 LNHDA, CDR2 SQIVND (reference sequence). As DNA, the CDR3 is TGTGCCAGTAGTAATGGTAGCGGCCAAGAGACCCAGTACTTC. This gives the protein CASSNGSGQETQYF.

The chain is built from TRBV27 and TRBJ1-1, with 10 bases fitting TRBD1. This CDR3 spans 16 amino acids. V was clipped by 5 bases and J by 8 bases; unmatched bases: 14. CDR1 is MNHEY and CDR2 is SMNVEV in the germline V gene (reference sequence). CDR3 region: CASSPSGGQGSREAFF. The CDR3 region has the DNA TGTGCCAGCAGTCCCTCCGGGGGACAGGGGAGTCGGGAAGCTTTCTTT.

This chain joins TRBV6-5 and TRBJ1-1; D may be TRBD1 (6 bases). CDR1 is MNHEY and CDR2 is SVGAGI in the germline V gene. The CDR3 runs 13 residues. The V and J ends lost 8 bases and 4 bases respectively, with 14 bases between them. CDR3 sequence (DNA): TGTGCCAGCGGGGGGGCCGGGGGCACTGAAGCTTTCTTT. It encodes CASGGAGGTEAFF.

The CDR3 region is CASSLLGGPTEAFF. The CDR3 bases are TGTGCCAGCAGCTTATTGGGGGGTCCCACTGAAGCTTTCTTT. V and J are TRBV7-9 and TRBJ1-1; D may be TRBD1 (5 bases). The CDR3 is 14 residues long. With 2 bases removed from V and 4 bases from J, the gap between germline ends came to 11 bases. The germline V gene has CDR1 SEHNR and CDR2 FQNEAQ (reference sequence).

V and J are TRBV18 and TRBJ2-1; 7 nucleotides agree with TRBD2. J gave up 0 bases and V 3 bases, and 11 bases lay outside the gene matches. The CDR3 has 18 residues. CDR1 and CDR2 from the germline V gene are KGHSH and LQKENI. The CDR3 loop is CASSPRGDYRTSYNEQFF. CDR3 DNA sequence: TGTGCCAGCTCACCTCGGGGGGACTACAGAACCTCCTACAATGAGCAGTTCTTC.

This clone occurred once. V and J are TRBV5-4 and TRBJ2-2; D not certain. Germline V lookup: CDR1 SGHNT, CDR2 YYREEE (reference sequence). V was pared by 0 bases and J by 5 bases, with 8 bases between. The CDR3 runs to 14 residues. The CDR3 DNA reads as TGTGCCAGCAGCTTGGGCGGATGGACCGGGGAGCTGTTTTTT. The encoded protein is CASSLGGWTGELFF.

The rearrangement links TRBV9 to TRBJ2-1, with 7 bases aligning to TRBD2. Germline assignment: CDR1 SGDLS and CDR2 YYNGEE. The length of the CDR3 is 16 residues. V lost 1 base and J lost 2; bases outside the gene matches: 6. CDR3 residues: CASSVLSGATYNEQFF. Here the CDR3 DNA reads TGTGCCAGCAGCGTATTGAGCGGGGCAACCTACAATGAGCAGTTCTTC.

This sequence joins TRBV7-9 and TRBJ1-6; weak D call: TRBD1 (5 bases). CDR3 length: 18 residues. V lost 3 bases and J lost 0, with 15 bases in between. In germline, CDR1 is SEHNR, CDR2 FQNEAQ (reference sequence). The CDR3 sequence is CASSLTRGGSSYNSPLHF. DNA for the CDR3: TGTGCCAGCAGCTTGACCCGTGGGGGGAGCTCCTATAATTCACCCCTCCACTTT.

This clone came up once. This chain joins TRBV7-2 and TRBJ2-5; TRBD2 matches 9 bases. Per the germline V gene, CDR1 is SGHTA and CDR2 is FQGNSA. The CDR3 totals 14 residues. The ends lost 7 bases at V and 10 bases at J; junction bases unmatched: 13. The CDR3 reads CASNLAGTKQSQYF. CDR3 DNA sequence: TGTGCCAGCAACCTAGCGGGGACTAAGCAGAGCCAGTACTTC.